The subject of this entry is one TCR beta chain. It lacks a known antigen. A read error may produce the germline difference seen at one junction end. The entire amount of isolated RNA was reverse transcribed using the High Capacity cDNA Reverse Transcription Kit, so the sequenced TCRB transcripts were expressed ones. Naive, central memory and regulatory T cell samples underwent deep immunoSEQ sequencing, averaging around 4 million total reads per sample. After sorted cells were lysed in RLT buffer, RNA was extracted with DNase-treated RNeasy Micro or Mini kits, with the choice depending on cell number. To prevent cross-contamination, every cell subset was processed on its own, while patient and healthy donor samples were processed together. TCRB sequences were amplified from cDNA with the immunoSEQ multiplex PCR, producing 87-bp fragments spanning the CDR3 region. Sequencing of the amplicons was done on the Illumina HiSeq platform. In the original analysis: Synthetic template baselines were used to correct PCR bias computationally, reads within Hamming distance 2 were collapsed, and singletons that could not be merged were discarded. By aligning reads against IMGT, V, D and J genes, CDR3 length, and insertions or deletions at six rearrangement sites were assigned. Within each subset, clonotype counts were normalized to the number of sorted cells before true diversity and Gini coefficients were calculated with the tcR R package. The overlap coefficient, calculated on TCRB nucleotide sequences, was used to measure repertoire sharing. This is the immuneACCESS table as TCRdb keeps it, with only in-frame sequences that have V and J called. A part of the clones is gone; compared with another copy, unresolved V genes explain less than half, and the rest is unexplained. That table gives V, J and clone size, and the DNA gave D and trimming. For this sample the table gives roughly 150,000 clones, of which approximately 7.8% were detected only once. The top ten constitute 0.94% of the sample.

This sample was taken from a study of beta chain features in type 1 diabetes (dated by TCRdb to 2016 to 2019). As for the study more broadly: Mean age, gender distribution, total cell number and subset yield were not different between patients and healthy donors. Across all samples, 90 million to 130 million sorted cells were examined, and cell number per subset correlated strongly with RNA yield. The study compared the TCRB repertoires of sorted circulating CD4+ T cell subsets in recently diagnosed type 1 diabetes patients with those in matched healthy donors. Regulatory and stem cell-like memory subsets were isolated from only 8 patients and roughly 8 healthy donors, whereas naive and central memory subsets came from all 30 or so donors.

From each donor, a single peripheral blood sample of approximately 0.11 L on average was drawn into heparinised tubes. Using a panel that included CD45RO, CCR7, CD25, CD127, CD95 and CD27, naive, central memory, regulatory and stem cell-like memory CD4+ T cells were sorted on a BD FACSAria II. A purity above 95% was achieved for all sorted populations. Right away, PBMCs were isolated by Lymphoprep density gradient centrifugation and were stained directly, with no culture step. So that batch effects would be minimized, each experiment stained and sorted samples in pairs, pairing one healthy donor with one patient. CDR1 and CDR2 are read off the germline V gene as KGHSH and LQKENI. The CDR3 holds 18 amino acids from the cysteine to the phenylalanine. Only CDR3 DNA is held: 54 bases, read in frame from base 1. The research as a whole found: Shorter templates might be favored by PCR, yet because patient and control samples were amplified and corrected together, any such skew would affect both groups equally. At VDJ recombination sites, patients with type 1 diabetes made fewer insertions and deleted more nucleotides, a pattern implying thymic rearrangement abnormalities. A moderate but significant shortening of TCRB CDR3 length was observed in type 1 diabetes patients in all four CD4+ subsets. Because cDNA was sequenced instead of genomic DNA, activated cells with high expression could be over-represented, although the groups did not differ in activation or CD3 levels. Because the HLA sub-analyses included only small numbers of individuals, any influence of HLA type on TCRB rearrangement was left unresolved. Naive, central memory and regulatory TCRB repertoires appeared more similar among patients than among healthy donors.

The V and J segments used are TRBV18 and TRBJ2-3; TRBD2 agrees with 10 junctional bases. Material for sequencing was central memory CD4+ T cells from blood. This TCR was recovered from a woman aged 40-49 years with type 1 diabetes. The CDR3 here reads CASSPGLAGAGGTDTQYF. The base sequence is TGTGCCAGTTCACCTGGGCTAGCGGGGGCTGGTGGCACAGATACGCAGTATTTT.